The rows below give T cell receptor beta chains drawn from one sample of a study of T cells after posttransplantation cyclophosphamide. Assay used: immunoSEQ multiplex PCR; TCRdb lists only in-frame clones, some missing. The sample offers about 39,000 clones and no singletons, the top ten holding 4.5%. The source material was PBMCs. These receptors came from a woman between 50 and 59 years old in good health and a related stem cell transplant donor. The CDR3 runs from the conserved cysteine through the conserved F or W. A D gene is named only where the DNA matches it firmly. The size entry is marked missing in some rows and otherwise reads once, few, many or a size class.

d_call: TRBD1; clone_size: many; j_call: TRBJ2-1; v_call: TRBV6-1; cdr3_nt: TGTGCCAGCAGTAACCTACAGGGGGCGGATGAGCAGTTCTTC; cdr3_aa: CASSNLQGADEQFF
d_call: .; clone_size: many; j_call: TRBJ2-3; v_call: TRBV7-9; cdr3_nt: TGTGCCAGCAGCTTAACGAGGGGGGGTACAGATACGCAGTATTTT; cdr3_aa: CASSLTRGGTDTQYF
d_call: .; clone_size: many; j_call: TRBJ1-3; v_call: TRBV27; cdr3_nt: TGTGCCAGCAGTTTAAAGGGCGGCAGGGCCATATATTTT; cdr3_aa: CASSLKGGRAIYF
d_call: .; clone_size: few; j_call: TRBJ2-5; v_call: TRBV12-2; cdr3_nt: TGTGCAAGTCGCTTACAAAATCGACAGTACCAAGAGACCCAGTACTTC; cdr3_aa: CASRLQNRQYQETQYF
d_call: TRBD1; clone_size: many; j_call: TRBJ1-1; v_call: TRBV2; cdr3_nt: TGTGCCAGCAGTGGTATACAGGGGACCACTGAAGCTTTCTTT; cdr3_aa: CASSGIQGTTEAFF
d_call: TRBD1; clone_size: few; j_call: TRBJ2-4; v_call: TRBV30; cdr3_nt: TGTGCCTGGAGTCCGGGACAGAGGATTGCCAAAAACATTCAGTACTTC; cdr3_aa: CAWSPGQRIAKNIQYF
d_call: TRBD1; clone_size: many; j_call: TRBJ1-5; v_call: TRBV19; cdr3_nt: TGTGCCAGTAGTATGACGCCGGACAGGGGAATGGGTAATCAGCCCCAGCATTTT; cdr3_aa: CASSMTPDRGMGNQPQHF
d_call: .; clone_size: many; j_call: TRBJ1-2; v_call: TRBV6-1; cdr3_nt: TGTGCCAGCAGTGAAGCGCTTGCGATTACGTATGGCTACACCTTC; cdr3_aa: CASSEALAITYGYTF
d_call: .; clone_size: many; j_call: TRBJ2-7; v_call: TRBV28; cdr3_nt: TGTGCCAGCAGTCCCCGGGCCTACAGGCCTTCCTACGAGCAGTACTTC; cdr3_aa: CASSPRAYRPSYEQYF
d_call: .; clone_size: .; j_call: TRBJ2-3; v_call: TRBV6-4; cdr3_nt: TGTGCCAGCAGTGACTCTCCCCCCCCTAGCACAGATACGCAGTATTTT; cdr3_aa: CASSDSPPPSTDTQYF
d_call: TRBD1; clone_size: many; j_call: TRBJ1-2; v_call: TRBV6-5; cdr3_nt: TGTGCCAGCAGTTCCGGGACAGGCGGCTACACCTTC; cdr3_aa: CASSSGTGGYTF
d_call: .; clone_size: many; j_call: TRBJ1-5; v_call: TRBV6-1; cdr3_nt: TGTGCCAGCAGTGAATCTGGGGGCAGGCAGCCCCAGCATTTT; cdr3_aa: CASSESGGRQPQHF
d_call: TRBD1; clone_size: many; j_call: TRBJ1-1; v_call: TRBV5-1; cdr3_nt: TGCGCCAGCAGCTCCCTGACAGGGAGAGACACTGAAGCTTTCTTT; cdr3_aa: CASSSLTGRDTEAFF
d_call: .; clone_size: many; j_call: TRBJ1-6; v_call: TRBV12-5; cdr3_nt: TGTGCTAGTGGTTTGGTACTGGGCACCAGCTCCTATAATTCACCCCTCCACTTT; cdr3_aa: CASGLVLGTSSYNSPLHF
d_call: TRBD1; clone_size: many; j_call: TRBJ1-2; v_call: TRBV2; cdr3_nt: TGTGCCAGCAGTGGACGAACAGGGGGCGCCGATGGCTACACCTTC; cdr3_aa: CASSGRTGGADGYTF
d_call: .; clone_size: many; j_call: TRBJ2-7; v_call: TRBV5-4; cdr3_nt: TGTGCCAGCAGCTTGGAAGCCTCCTACGAGCAGTACTTC; cdr3_aa: CASSLEASYEQYF
d_call: .; clone_size: many; j_call: TRBJ1-1; v_call: TRBV5-1; cdr3_nt: TGCGCCAGCAGCTTACAGGGGAACACTGAAGCTTTCTTT; cdr3_aa: CASSLQGNTEAFF
d_call: .; clone_size: many; j_call: TRBJ2-3; v_call: TRBV11-3; cdr3_nt: TGTGCCAGCAGCTCGCAGGGTGGGAGCACAGATACGCAGTATTTT; cdr3_aa: CASSSQGGSTDTQYF
d_call: TRBD1; clone_size: many; j_call: TRBJ1-2; v_call: TRBV14; cdr3_nt: TGTGCCAGCAGCCAAACCACAGGGGGGTATGGCTACACCTTC; cdr3_aa: CASSQTTGGYGYTF
d_call: TRBD1; clone_size: many; j_call: TRBJ1-5; v_call: TRBV6-6; cdr3_nt: TGTGCCAGCAGTCGACAGGGGCTAAGCAATCAGCCCCAGCATTTT; cdr3_aa: CASSRQGLSNQPQHF